The 25 T cell receptor beta chains given below trace back to one sample, sequenced in a study of vaccination effects on CD4 cells after COVID-19. The data were produced by immunoSEQ multiplex PCR, yet TCRdb's version contains in-frame clones alone and is incomplete. The table has around 50,000 clones, around 74% seen once; the top ten hold 5.4%. The culture ran for about eleven days before CD4+ T cells were isolated. The person acquired a PCR-confirmed SARS-CoV-2 infection between March and December 2020. Participants were given two doses of BNT162b2 or mRNA-1273 vaccine. No antigen has been identified for these receptors. The sample here was CD4+ T cells from PBMCs cultured without peptide, taken after COVID-19 vaccination. The receptors stem from a human donor who had a prior SARS-CoV-2 infection.

The chain has TRBV2 and TRBJ2-3, with D tentatively TRBD2 (5 bases). The CDR3 runs 16 residues. In germline, CDR1 is SNHLY, CDR2 FYNNEI. Between the trimmed V and J ends, which lost 1 base and 3 bases, there was a span of 14 bases. CDR3 in DNA: TGTGCCAGCAGTGAAGACTGGAGGCTAGAGACAGATACGCAGTATTTT. Translation gives CASSEDWRLETDTQYF.

J is TRBJ1-6 and V is TRBV2, with a possible D match to TRBD1 (5 bases). Trimming removed 8 bases from V and 10 bases from J, with 15 bases in between. This CDR3 has 13 amino acids. Looked up from germline, CDR1 is SNHLY and CDR2 is FYNNEI. The CDR3 loop is CASCYRMESPLHF. CDR3 in DNA: TGTGCCAGCTGTTACAGGATGGAGTCACCCCTCCACTTT.

This clone was seen only once. This chain uses TRBV12-3 or TRBV12-4 with TRBJ1-2; a possible D gene is TRBD1 (5 bases). Trimming stripped 5 bases from V and 8 bases from J, with 12 bases between. The CDR3 length is 12 residues. The CDR3 DNA reads TGTGCCAGCAGTCCACCAGGGTCCGGCTACACCTTC. Encoded protein: CASSPPGSGYTF.

CDR3 bases: TGTGCCAGCAGAGCCGTGGGACGGGGGGGTCCAGATACGCAGTATTTT. Translation gives CASRAVGRGGPDTQYF. The chain uses TRBV2 and TRBJ2-3, with TRBD2 matching over 8 bases. Germline V gives CDR1 SNHLY, CDR2 FYNNEI. With 6 bases clipped from V and 4 bases from J, the junction kept 12 bases outside the gene matches. The CDR3 extends over 16 amino acids.

The chain joins TRBV6-5 to TRBJ1-6, with D possibly being TRBD1 (6 bases). CDR3 length: 13 residues. In germline, CDR1 is MNHEY, CDR2 SVGAGI. Trimming shortened V by 6 bases and J by 5 bases, and 8 bases separated the two germline ends. The CDR3: CASRGQNNSPLHF. The CDR3 DNA follows: TGTGCCAGCAGAGGACAGAATAATTCACCCCTCCACTTT.

A remark on this clone: The sample carries other DNA sequences with the same CDR3. V gene TRBV15 combines with J gene TRBJ1-2; D possibly corresponds to TRBD1 (6 bases). Trimming shortened V by 1 base and J by 6 bases, and 9 bases separated the two germline ends. Germline values: CDR1 LNHNV, CDR2 YYDKDF (reference sequence). The CDR3 covers 13 residues. The CDR3 region has the DNA TGTGCCACCAGCAGAGGAGCAGGGGATGGCTACACCTTC. Its protein product is CATSRGAGDGYTF. The entire variable domain, with the rest obtained from reference TRBV15 and TRBJ1-2, is as follows: DAMVIQNPRYQVTQFGKPVTLSCSQTLNHNVMYWYQQKSSQAPKLLFHYYDKDFNNEADTPDNFQSRRPNTSFCFLDIRSPGLGDTAMYLCATSRGAGDGYTFGSGTRLTVV.

The rearrangement joins TRBV19 to TRBJ2-3; 9 nucleotides align to TRBD2. Germline loops: CDR1 LNHDA, CDR2 SQIVND (reference sequence). The CDR3 consists of 15 residues. With 2 bases clipped from V and 3 bases from J, the junction kept 3 bases outside the gene matches. CDR3 bases: TGTGCCAGTAGTATATGGGCGGGGGGGACAGATACGCAGTATTTT. This encodes CASSIWAGGTDTQYF.

The rearrangement links TRBV27 to TRBJ2-7, with TRBD2 identical over 9 bases. This CDR3 region has 14 residues. Germline trimming cut 6 bases from V and 3 bases from J; bases unmatched to any gene: 6. Germline CDR1 reads MNHEY; CDR2 reads SMNVEV (reference sequence). DNA of the CDR3: TGTGCCAGCAGCTCCAGCGGGGGGCACTACGAGCAGTACTTC. Amino acid sequence: CASSSSGGHYEQYF.

This chain uses TRBV3-1 (or the pseudogene TRBV3-2) with TRBJ1-6; D is unresolved. The CDR3 length is 13 residues. The ends were cut back, 0 bases at V and 7 bases at J, with 4 bases in the middle. Germline CDR1 LGHDT, CDR2 YNNKEL (reference sequence). The CDR3 DNA sequence: TGTGCCAGCAGCCAAGACAAAAATTCACCCCTCCACTTT. Amino acids: CASSQDKNSPLHF.

For the CDR3, the DNA is TGCGCCAGCAGCCCGGGACTCCCGGGGGGGGAGCAGTTCTTC. This encodes CASSPGLPGGEQFF. This chain links TRBV5-1 with TRBJ2-1, with 8 nucleotides matching TRBD2. The CDR3 extends over 14 amino acids. V lost 4 bases, J lost 10 bases, and 10 bases stayed unmatched. Germline V gene data show CDR1 as SGHRS and CDR2 as YFSETQ.

The chain uses TRBV4-3 and TRBJ2-7, with D perhaps assigned TRBD1 or TRBD2 (7 bases each). V was shortened by 1 base and J by 2 bases, with 12 bases between the two germline ends. CDR1 is LGHNA and CDR2 is YSLEER in the germline V gene. This CDR3 has 15 amino acids. The CDR3 DNA follows: TGCGCCAGCAGCCAAGTCCCAGGGGGGGCCTACGAGCAGTACTTC. It specifies CASSQVPGGAYEQYF.

V and J are TRBV7-6 and TRBJ2-5; D not resolved. With 2 bases removed from V and 7 bases from J, the gap between germline ends came to 23 bases. CDR1 is SGHVS, CDR2 FNYEAQ, per germline. This CDR3 is built from 17 residues. CDR3 region: CASSLTVRTVGPGTQYF. As DNA, the CDR3 is TGTGCCAGCAGCTTAACTGTTCGGACGGTCGGACCGGGGACCCAGTACTTC. The full variable domain, its missing parts supplied by reference TRBV7-6 and TRBJ2-5, is GAGVSQSPRYKVTKRGQDVALRCDPISGHVSLYWYRQALGQGPEFLTYFNYEAQQDKSGLPNDRFSAERPEGSISTLTIQRTEQRDSAMYRCASSLTVRTVGPGTQYFGPGTRLLVL.

This clone was observed a few times. The V call is TRBV9, the J call TRBJ2-7; TRBD1 matches at 8 bases. CDR3 length: 15 amino acids. J gave up 2 bases and V 3 bases, and 7 bases lay outside the gene matches. The germline gives CDR1 SGDLS, CDR2 YYNGEE. In DNA form, the CDR3 reads TGTGCCAGCAGCGGAGGAGGACAGGGAGCCTACGAGCAGTACTTC. Its protein is CASSGGGQGAYEQYF.

The CDR3 sequence: CAIGGSAGDYNEQFF. The CDR3 DNA is TGTGCCATCGGAGGTTCAGCGGGGGACTACAATGAGCAGTTCTTC. The chain recombines TRBV10-3 with TRBJ2-1; TRBD2 aligns across 8 bases. The CDR3 is 15 amino acids. J gave up 3 bases and V 8 bases, and 9 bases lay outside the gene matches. In germline, CDR1 is ENHRY, CDR2 SYGVKD.

This sequence joins TRBV19 and TRBJ2-5, with no clear D. Trimming cost V 6 bases and J 7 bases, with 21 bases left between them. The CDR3 has 15 residues. In germline, CDR1 is LNHDA, CDR2 SQIVND (reference sequence). Here the CDR3 reads CASSGGPGPDGTQYF. The CDR3 DNA reads TGTGCCAGTAGCGGTGGGCCCGGCCCTGACGGGACCCAGTACTTC. The variable domain in full, with the rest retrieved from reference TRBV19 and TRBJ2-5, is DGGITQSPKYLFRKEGQNVTLSCEQNLNHDAMYWYRQDPGQGLRLIYYSQIVNDFQKGDIAEGYSVSREKKESFPLTVTSAQKNPTAFYLCASSGGPGPDGTQYFGPGTRLLVL.

V gene TRBV10-3 combines with J gene TRBJ2-1; tentatively, D is TRBD2 (6 bases). Germline assignment: CDR1 ENHRY and CDR2 SYGVKD. CDR3 size: 14 residues. Trimming removed 3 bases from V and 9 bases from J, with 15 bases in between. CDR3 protein: CAISDSGGRSEQFF. The CDR3 bases are TGTGCCATCAGTGATTCAGGAGGGCGGAGTGAGCAGTTCTTC.

The rearrangement joins TRBV25-1 to TRBJ2-7; 7 bases line up with TRBD1. V lost 4 bases and J lost 2; bases outside the gene matches: 2. This CDR3 is built from 13 residues. Per the germline V gene, CDR1 is MGHDK and CDR2 is SYGVNS. The CDR3 nucleotides are TGTGCCAGCAGTGTGACAGGGACCTACGAGCAGTACTTC. It specifies CASSVTGTYEQYF.

This clone was counted a single time. This chain links TRBV5-1 with TRBJ2-3, with 13 bases fitting TRBD2. The CDR3 totals 17 residues. In germline, CDR1 is SGHRS, CDR2 YFSETQ. Unmatched junction bases numbered 5, after V lost 4 bases and J lost 0 bases. The CDR3 nucleotides are TGCGCCAGCAGCCCCGGGACTAGCGGGGTTAGCACAGATACGCAGTATTTT. Its protein is CASSPGTSGVSTDTQYF.

This rearrangement joins TRBV6-2 or TRBV6-3 to TRBJ2-2; 7 positions match TRBD1. The germline gives CDR1 MNHEY, CDR2 SVGEGT. V was clipped by 2 bases and J by 2 bases; unmatched bases: 8. This CDR3 contains 17 residues. CDR3 sequence (DNA): TGTGCCAGCAGTTACAGTCCCGGGACAGCCAACACCGGGGAGCTGTTTTTT. Encoded protein: CASSYSPGTANTGELFF.

The V and J genes are TRBV6-6 and TRBJ2-4; D not certain. The CDR3 extends over 14 amino acids. Germline V gene data show CDR1 as MNHNY and CDR2 as SVGAGI (reference sequence). The ends were cut back, 6 bases at V and 2 bases at J, with 11 bases in the middle. CDR3 sequence reads: CASRGPGSKNIQYF. The CDR3 DNA reads TGTGCCAGCAGAGGGCCCGGGTCCAAAAACATTCAGTACTTC.

V usage is TRBV9 and J usage is TRBJ2-1; 9 positions match TRBD2. The CDR3 sequence is 18 residues long. Germline V CDR1 and CDR2: SGDLS, YYNGEE. V gave up 0 bases and J gave up 4 bases; unmatched junction bases: 11. The CDR3, as DNA: TGTGCCAGCAGCGTAGAGGCGGGAGCGGGGGGACTGTACAATGAGCAGTTCTTC. This encodes CASSVEAGAGGLYNEQFF.

The V and J genes are TRBV12-5 and TRBJ1-4; 9 nucleotides agree with TRBD1. This CDR3 comprises 16 residues. Germline V CDR1 and CDR2: LGHNT, FRNRAP. V shed 2 bases, J shed 5 bases, and the junction held 6 bases outside the gene matches. CDR3 amino acids: CASGLNGGQGNEKLFF. For the CDR3, the DNA is TGTGCTAGTGGTTTGAATGGAGGACAGGGGAATGAAAAACTGTTTTTT.

This CDR3 is CASREQGRGPTDTQYF. CDR3 sequence (DNA): TGTGCCAGCAGGGAACAGGGGAGAGGGCCCACAGATACGCAGTATTTT. The rearrangement joins TRBV3-1 (or the pseudogene TRBV3-2) to TRBJ2-3, with 7 bases matching TRBD1. The CDR3 runs to 16 residues. After removal of 6 bases from V and 2 bases from J, the junction contained 11 bases not matched to a gene. From germline, CDR1 is LGHDT and CDR2 YNNKEL (reference sequence).

The chain recombines TRBV27 with TRBJ2-5; D is ambiguous. V shed 6 bases and J shed 2 bases, with 10 bases lying between them. CDR1 is MNHEY and CDR2 is SMNVEV in the germline V gene (reference sequence). The CDR3 runs 13 residues. The CDR3 is CASSLRRQETQYF. DNA for the CDR3: TGTGCCAGCAGCTTAAGACGTCAAGAGACCCAGTACTTC.

The genes are TRBV5-1 and TRBJ1-2; a weak D match, TRBD1 (5 bases). V was trimmed by 0 bases and J by 7 bases, leaving 19 bases between them. This CDR3 is 16 amino acids long. In germline, CDR1 is SGHRS, CDR2 YFSETQ. The CDR3 sequence is CASSLGGSGTLFGYTF. The CDR3 region has the DNA TGCGCCAGCAGCTTGGGGGGATCGGGGACTTTATTTGGCTACACCTTC.